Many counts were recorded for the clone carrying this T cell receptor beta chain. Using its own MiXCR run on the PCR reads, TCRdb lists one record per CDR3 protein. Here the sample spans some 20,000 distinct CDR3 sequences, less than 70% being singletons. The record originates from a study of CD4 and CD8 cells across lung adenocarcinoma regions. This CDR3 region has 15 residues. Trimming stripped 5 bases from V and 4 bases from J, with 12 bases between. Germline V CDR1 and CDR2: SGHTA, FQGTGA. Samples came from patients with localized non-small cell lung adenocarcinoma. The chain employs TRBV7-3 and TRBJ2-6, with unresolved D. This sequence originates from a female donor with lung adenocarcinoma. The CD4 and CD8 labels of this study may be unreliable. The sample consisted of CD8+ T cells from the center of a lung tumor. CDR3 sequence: CASSPRPHGANVLTF. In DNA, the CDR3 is TGTGCCAGCAGCCCCCGGCCTCACGGGGCCAACGTCCTGACTTTC.